This T cell receptor beta chain was identified during a study of Ad26.COV2.S vaccination and SARS-CoV-2 variants. Profiling relied on immunoSEQ multiplex PCR, and the TCRdb table lists in-frame clones only, not all of them. The profile shows more than 400,000 clones, about nine tenths of them singletons. Treatment noted: around 19 received Ad26.COV2.S at low or high dose, single or two shots; about five received placebo; per-sample allocation not given. Sampling occurred on day 63 after the first vaccine or placebo injection. The source was peripheral blood, collected in a trial of Ad26.COV2.S vaccine versus placebo. This TCR was recovered from a person aged 18 to 65 who received the Ad26.COV2.S COVID-19 vaccine or a placebo.

The CDR3 spells CASSFSGAGANVLTF. CDR3 bases: TGTGCCAGCAGCTTTTCCGGGGCTGGGGCCAACGTCCTGACTTTC. The rearrangement joins TRBV7-9 to TRBJ2-6; possibly TRBD2 for D (5 bases). The CDR3 consists of 15 residues. Germline loops: CDR1 SEHNR, CDR2 FQNEAQ (reference sequence). Trimming left V 3 bases short and J 2 bases short, with 8 bases between.